Below are 23 T cell receptor beta chains sequenced from a single sample in a study of T cell responses to AZD1222 COVID-19 vaccine. TCRdb keeps only in-frame clones here, not all; method: immunoSEQ multiplex PCR. The sample contains some 120,000 clones, 75% to 95% of which appear only once. Specimen: peripheral blood, collected 28 days after the second dose of the MenACWY control vaccine. These receptors were obtained from an adult who received the MenACWY meningococcal vaccine as a control.

This clone was observed a few times. The V and J genes are TRBV5-1 and TRBJ1-4, with D hard to call. In germline, CDR1 is SGHRS, CDR2 YFSETQ. Trimming shortened V by 5 bases and J by 6 bases, and 5 bases separated the two germline ends. The CDR3 has 11 amino acids. The CDR3 region is CASRSDEKLFF. The CDR3 DNA is TGCGCCAGCAGGTCGGATGAAAAACTGTTTTTT.

The genes are TRBV12-3 or TRBV12-4 and TRBJ1-6; D is unresolved. CDR3 size: 13 residues. V lost 1 base, J lost 8 bases, and 6 bases lay in between. In DNA form, the CDR3 reads TGTGCCAGCAGTTTAGACGGGTATTCACCCCTCCACTTT. Translation: CASSLDGYSPLHF.

The gene calls are TRBV18 and TRBJ2-7, with 7 bases that match TRBD2. Germline V gene sequence: CDR1 KGHSH, CDR2 LQKENI. V shed 3 bases and J 2 bases; nucleotides not matched to a gene: 4. CDR3 length equals 14 residues. Here the CDR3 DNA reads TGTGCCAGCTCACCGGGGAGGGAACCCTACGAGCAGTACGTC. Translation: CASSPGREPYEQYV.

This chain uses TRBV6-6 with TRBJ2-5, with TRBD2 identical over 9 bases. Germline CDR1 and CDR2: MNHNY and SVGAGI (reference sequence). V shed 4 bases, J shed 0 bases, and the junction held 3 bases outside the gene matches. This CDR3 is built from 15 residues. The CDR3 region is CASSSLAGDQETQYF. CDR3 bases: TGTGCCAGCAGTTCCTTAGCGGGGGACCAAGAGACCCAGTACTTC.

The J gene is TRBJ1-5, the V gene TRBV10-3, with a tentative D call TRBD1 (5 bases). V was pared by 2 bases and J by 3 bases, with 8 bases between. Germline CDR1 and CDR2: ENHRY and SYGVKD. The CDR3 is made up of 14 amino acids. The CDR3 coding sequence is TGTGCCATCAGTGAGAAACAGGACAATCAGCCCCAGCATTTT. The encoded protein is CAISEKQDNQPQHF.

The J gene is TRBJ1-1, the V gene TRBV2; TRBD1 is a possible D gene (5 bases). This CDR3 has 11 amino acids. V lost 8 bases to trimming and J lost 6 bases, with 10 bases between them. Germline lookup yields CDR1 SNHLY and CDR2 FYNNEI. CDR3 sequence (DNA): TGTGCCAGCGGGGCTATCGCTGAAGCTTTCTTT. Encoded protein: CASGAIAEAFF.

There are a few counts of this clone. The CDR3 here is CAISPGGPQHF. In DNA form, the CDR3 reads TGTGCCATCAGTCCGGGAGGGCCCCAGCATTTT. This sequence joins TRBV10-3 and TRBJ1-5; D is ambiguous. Trimming took off 5 bases at V and 9 bases at J, with 8 bases between the two ends. This CDR3 spans 11 amino acids. From germline, CDR1 is ENHRY and CDR2 SYGVKD.

The chain recombines TRBV14 with TRBJ1-1; D gene unclear. Trimming removed 1 base from V and 8 bases from J, with 11 bases in between. CDR1 is SGHDN and CDR2 is FVKESK in the germline V gene. The CDR3 runs 13 residues. The CDR3 DNA follows: TGTGCCAGCAGCCAAGCCAGAGCAGGAGAAGCTTTCTTT. This translates into CASSQARAGEAFF.

The J gene is TRBJ2-1, the V gene TRBV5-1, with 10 bases matching TRBD2. With V trimmed by 4 bases and J by 7 bases, 8 bases remained unmatched. The CDR3 has 15 amino acids. Germline-derived CDR1 and CDR2 are SGHRS and YFSETQ. Here the CDR3 reads CASSPPSGSWNEQFF. In nucleotides, the CDR3 is TGCGCCAGCAGCCCCCCTAGCGGGAGTTGGAATGAGCAGTTCTTC.

The V call is TRBV28, the J call TRBJ1-6; no definite D call. CDR3 length: 15 amino acids. Trimming left V 1 base short and J 10 bases short, with 14 bases between. CDR1 MDHEN and CDR2 SYDVKM come from the germline V gene. In nucleotides, the CDR3 is TGTGCCAGCAGTTTATATCGGCCCGACGGGTCACCCCTCCACTTT. It is translated as CASSLYRPDGSPLHF. Using reference TRBV28 and TRBJ1-6 for the parts outside the CDR3, the full variable domain is DVKVTQSSRYLVKRTGEKVFLECVQDMDHENMFWYRQDPGLGLRLIYFSYDVKMKEKGDIPEGYSVSREKKERFSLILESASTNQTSMYLCASSLYRPDGSPLHFGNGTRLTVT.

Notes on this clone: The junction differs from germline at one of its ends, possibly a read error. The chain employs TRBV4-3 and TRBJ2-4, with TRBD1 matching 7 bases. Germline-derived CDR1 and CDR2 are LGHNA and YSLEER. This CDR3 region has 13 residues. CDR3 bases: TGCGCCAGCAGCCAGACAGCAGGGGGACGCTTTCTTTTC. It translates to CASSQTAGGRFLF.

The chain carries TRBV5-1 and TRBJ2-3; 13 bases match TRBD2. This CDR3 has 16 amino acids. Germline V gene lookup returns CDR1 SGHRS and CDR2 YFSETQ. J was trimmed by 0 bases and V by 4 bases; bases with no gene match: 2. The CDR3 sequence: CASSGGLAGSTDTQYF. CDR3 sequence (DNA): TGCGCCAGCAGCGGGGGACTAGCGGGAAGCACAGATACGCAGTATTTT.

This chain links TRBV29-1 with TRBJ2-3, with 7 bases aligning to TRBD2. The V and J ends lost 7 bases and 0 bases, in that order; junction bases with no gene match: 4. This CDR3 region has 13 residues. Germline CDR1 and CDR2: SQVTM and ANQGSEA. Here the CDR3 reads CSAGLSSTDTQYF. DNA of the CDR3: TGCAGCGCGGGACTATCTAGCACAGATACGCAGTATTTT.

CDR3 amino acids: CASSFPATGLAGDEQYF. For the CDR3, the DNA is TGTGCCAGCAGTTTCCCCGCCACGGGACTAGCGGGAGACGAGCAGTACTTC. The genes are TRBV28 and TRBJ2-7, with TRBD2 matching over 14 bases. CDR1 is MDHEN and CDR2 is SYDVKM in the germline V gene. The CDR3 sequence is 17 residues long. Trimming cost V 3 bases and J 5 bases; bases outside gene matches: 9.

The chain combines TRBV10-3 with TRBJ2-3; D is unclear. Germline V gene data show CDR1 as ENHRY and CDR2 as SYGVKD. This CDR3 region has 14 residues. With 0 bases removed from V and 1 base from J, the gap between germline ends came to 5 bases. This CDR3 reads CAISESLRTDTQYF. CDR3 DNA sequence: TGTGCCATCAGTGAGTCGTTGCGCACAGATACGCAGTATTTT.

The chain recombines TRBV2 with TRBJ2-7; D is perhaps TRBD2 (6 bases). The CDR3 totals 14 residues. CDR1 and CDR2 from the germline V gene are SNHLY and FYNNEI. The ends were cut back, 5 bases at V and 2 bases at J, with 13 bases in the middle. In DNA, the CDR3 is TGTGCCAGCAGTCCCCGGACTATACCCTACGAGCAGTACTTC. As protein: CASSPRTIPYEQYF.

In this sample, this clone turned up a few times. The V gene is TRBV4-1, the J gene TRBJ1-1; weak D call: TRBD1 (5 bases). Trimming cost V 0 bases and J 4 bases, with 9 bases left between them. The CDR3 totals 14 residues. The V gene's germline CDR1 is MGHRA and CDR2 YSYEKL. The CDR3 here is CASSQEARATEAFF. The CDR3 nucleotides read TGCGCCAGCAGCCAAGAGGCCAGGGCCACTGAAGCTTTCTTT.

The V and J genes are TRBV28 and TRBJ1-6; TRBD1 matches at 8 bases. J was trimmed by 0 bases and V by 5 bases; bases with no gene match: 9. Per the germline V gene, CDR1 is MDHEN and CDR2 is SYDVKM. The CDR3 totals 18 residues. This CDR3 reads CASSTLGQGLSYNSPLHF. The CDR3 region has the DNA TGTGCCAGCAGTACCTTAGGACAGGGCCTCTCCTATAATTCACCCCTCCACTTT. Full variable domain (missing parts from reference TRBV28 and TRBJ1-6): DVKVTQSSRYLVKRTGEKVFLECVQDMDHENMFWYRQDPGLGLRLIYFSYDVKMKEKGDIPEGYSVSREKKERFSLILESASTNQTSMYLCASSTLGQGLSYNSPLHFGNGTRLTVT.

This chain joins TRBV29-1 and TRBJ2-3; TRBD2 matches at 13 bases. The germline CDR1 and CDR2 sequences are SQVTM and ANQGSEA. The trim removed 7 bases at V and 2 bases at J, leaving 3 bases unmatched. The length of the CDR3 is 14 residues. In DNA, the CDR3 is TGCAGCGCCGGGACTAGCGGGGTCACAGATACGCAGTATTTT. As protein: CSAGTSGVTDTQYF.

This clone appeared a single time. The chain is built from TRBV19 and TRBJ1-2; no clear D. The V and J ends lost 6 bases and 4 bases respectively, with 9 bases between them. The CDR3 spans 12 residues. Germline V gene data show CDR1 as LNHDA and CDR2 as SQIVND (reference sequence). Here the CDR3 DNA reads TGTGCCAGTAGCCTGAGCTTCTATGGCTACACCTTC. Protein sequence: CASSLSFYGYTF. The full variable domain, rest sourced from reference TRBV19 and TRBJ1-2, is DGGITQSPKYLFRKEGQNVTLSCEQNLNHDAMYWYRQDPGQGLRLIYYSQIVNDFQKGDIAEGYSVSREKKESFPLTVTSAQKNPTAFYLCASSLSFYGYTFGSGTRLTVV.

This chain connects TRBV28 to TRBJ1-6, with D perhaps matching TRBD1 (6 bases). Germline assignment: CDR1 MDHEN and CDR2 SYDVKM. The length of the CDR3 is 14 residues. The V end lost 7 bases, the J end lost 8 bases, and 15 bases lay between the germline ends. The chain's CDR3 is CASIRSTGYSPLHF. The CDR3 region has the DNA TGTGCCAGCATCAGAAGTACAGGGTATTCACCCCTCCACTTT. The full variable domain, with the rest looked up from reference TRBV28 and TRBJ1-6, is DVKVTQSSRYLVKRTGEKVFLECVQDMDHENMFWYRQDPGLGLRLIYFSYDVKMKEKGDIPEGYSVSREKKERFSLILESASTNQTSMYLCASIRSTGYSPLHFGNGTRLTVT.

The J gene is TRBJ2-5, the V gene TRBV7-9; D is possibly TRBD1 or TRBD2 (5 bases each). With 5 bases removed from V and 5 bases from J, the gap between germline ends came to 15 bases. This CDR3 is built from 14 residues. Per the germline V gene, CDR1 is SEHNR and CDR2 is FQNEAQ (reference sequence). The CDR3 bases are TGTGCCAGCAGCCCCGAGGGGTGGCGGGAGACCCAGTACTTC. Its protein is CASSPEGWRETQYF.

The V gene is TRBV4-2, the J gene TRBJ1-1, with D maybe TRBD1 (5 bases). V lost 4 bases and J 4 bases, leaving 10 bases between the germline ends. CDR1 and CDR2 from the germline V gene are LGHNA and YNFKEQ. The CDR3 length is 13 residues. The CDR3: CASSPEQGTEAFF. In DNA, the CDR3 is TGTGCCAGCAGCCCTGAGCAGGGCACTGAAGCTTTCTTT.